Listed below are T cell receptor beta chains from one sample, sequenced in a study of blood T cell repertoires in COVID-19. The method was immunoSEQ multiplex PCR; TCRdb's version includes in-frame clones alone and lacks a portion of them. The profile shows more than 90,000 clones, roughly three quarters of them singletons. Sequencing was carried out using peripheral blood. All receptors derive from a woman of 80 years or more with acute or convalescent COVID-19. Both conserved end residues are part of each CDR3. D genes are given only for firm matches. Size is omitted from some rows. Given values are once, few, many or a class for expanded clones.

TRBD2	TRBV5-3	TRBJ2-3	NA	TGTGCCAGAAGCCGCAATCTACCCGGGACTAGCGGGAGGAATTCAGATACGCAGTATTTT	CARSRNLPGTSGRNSDTQYF
TRBD1	TRBV7-2	TRBJ1-6	NA	TGTGCCAGCAGCAAGACAGGGGAAGAACGTTCACCCCTCCACTTT	CASSKTGEERSPLHF
NA	TRBV12-5	TRBJ2-2	NA	TGTGCTAGTGGTACTGGACAGTCGAACACCGGGGAGCTGTTTTTT	CASGTGQSNTGELFF
NA	TRBV5-1	TRBJ1-2	NA	TGCGCCAGCAGCTTCCGGGACATGGCTAACTATGGCTACACCTTC	CASSFRDMANYGYTF
TRBD2	TRBV11-3	TRBJ2-2	NA	TGTGCCAGCAGCCGCAGATACCTAGCGGGAGATCCCGGGGAGCTGTTTTTT	CASSRRYLAGDPGELFF
TRBD2	TRBV10-2	TRBJ2-1	NA	TGCGCCAGCAGTGGGAGGTCGCGGGGGGGGACGAATGAGCAGTTCTTC	CASSGRSRGGTNEQFF
TRBD2	TRBV3-1/TRBV3-2	TRBJ2-7	NA	TGTGCCAGCAGCCGGAGCGGGAACTCGGAACAGTACTTC	CASSRSGNSEQYF
NA	TRBV27	TRBJ1-5	NA	TGTGCCAGCAGTTTAGTGGGGCGGAATCAGCCCCAGCATTTT	CASSLVGRNQPQHF
TRBD1	TRBV7-8	TRBJ2-3	NA	TGTGCCAGCAGCTTAGTGACAGGGTTAGATACGCAGTATTTT	CASSLVTGLDTQYF
TRBD1	TRBV5-6	TRBJ1-1	NA	TGTGCCAGCAGCCCCAGGGGGAGGATGAACACTGAAGCTTTCTTT	CASSPRGRMNTEAFF
NA	TRBV19	TRBJ1-6	NA	TGTGCCAGTAGTATAGAAAGGGGGAATTCACCCCTCCACTTT	CASSIERGNSPLHF
NA	TRBV7-9	TRBJ1-1	NA	TGTGCCAGCAGCTTAACGGGAGGGGTAGGATACACTGAAGCTTTCTTT	CASSLTGGVGYTEAFF
NA	TRBV7-3	TRBJ2-7	NA	TGTGCCAGCAGCCTGGGGCTTACCGGCGAGCAGTACTTC	CASSLGLTGEQYF
TRBD2	TRBV7-3	TRBJ2-1	NA	TGTGCCAGCAGCGACTTAGCGGGAGTCCATGAGCAGTTCTTC	CASSDLAGVHEQFF
TRBD2	TRBV3-1/TRBV3-2	TRBJ2-7	few	TGTGCGTTAGCGGGAGGGCCTTACGAGCAGTACTTC	CALAGGPYEQYF
TRBD1	TRBV7-2	TRBJ1-2	NA	TGTGCCAGCAGCTTTAATCCGACAGGGCGTAAAACCTTC	CASSFNPTGRKTF
TRBD2	TRBV4-3	TRBJ2-3	NA	TGCGCCAGCAGCCAACAGTTCGGGAGGTCCACAGATACGCAGTATTTT	CASSQQFGRSTDTQYF
TRBD2	TRBV28	TRBJ2-7	NA	TGTGCCAGCAGTTTATACGGGAGGGGAAACTCTTACGAGCAGTACTTC	CASSLYGRGNSYEQYF
TRBD2	TRBV10-3	TRBJ2-7	NA	TGTGCCATCAGTGGACTAGCGGGGGCCTACGAGCAGTACTTC	CAISGLAGAYEQYF
TRBD1	TRBV28	TRBJ1-2	NA	TGTGCCAGCGGGGACAGGGTGGGAGGCTACACCTTC	CASGDRVGGYTF
NA	TRBV20-1	TRBJ2-5	NA	TGCAGTGCTAGTGGGCCGTCCCAAGAGACCCAGTACTTC	CSASGPSQETQYF
TRBD1	TRBV3-1/TRBV3-2	TRBJ1-3	NA	TGTGCCAGCAGCCACCGGACAGGTACCGGAAACACCATATATTTT	CASSHRTGTGNTIYF
TRBD1	TRBV12-5	TRBJ2-3	NA	TGTGCTAGTGGTTTGGTGACAGGGGGCTTTAATACGCAGTATTTT	CASGLVTGGFNTQYF
NA	TRBV20-1	TRBJ2-3	many	TGCAGTGCCCTTAGCACAGATACGCAGTATTTT	CSALSTDTQYF
TRBD1	TRBV7-2	TRBJ1-2	NA	TGTGCCAGCAGCTTAGCGGCCCAGGGGGCGGGGGGCTACACCTTC	CASSLAAQGAGGYTF
NA	TRBV12-5	TRBJ2-7	NA	TGTGCTAGTGGTATGGGGCAGGCTACCTACGAGCAGTACTTC	CASGMGQATYEQYF
NA	TRBV27	TRBJ1-5	NA	TGTGCCAGCAGAGCAGGGTTAGGGAGCAATCAGCCCCAGCATTTT	CASRAGLGSNQPQHF
NA	TRBV18	TRBJ1-5	once	TGTGCCAGCTCACCCCCTTCTAGCAATCAGCCCCAGCATTTT	CASSPPSSNQPQHF
TRBD1	TRBV6-1	TRBJ1-2	NA	TGTGCCAGCAGTGACGGACAGGGGTTGGCTGGCTACACCTTC	CASSDGQGLAGYTF
TRBD1	TRBV7-2	TRBJ1-1	NA	TGTGCCAGCAGCTCGGGGACAGCAATGAACACTGAAGCTTTCTTT	CASSSGTAMNTEAFF
TRBD1	TRBV5-1	TRBJ1-3	NA	TGCGCCAGCAGCTTGCGCCCAACCGACAGGGGGCTTGGAAACACCATATATTTT	CASSLRPTDRGLGNTIYF
TRBD1	TRBV5-1	TRBJ2-2	NA	TGCGCCAGCAGCGTCCTTCAGGGGGCCGGGGAGCTGTTTTTT	CASSVLQGAGELFF
NA	TRBV28	TRBJ2-2	once	TGTGCCAGCTCTGTGGGGCAGGTTTTCACCGGGGAGCTGTTTTTT	CASSVGQVFTGELFF
TRBD1	TRBV7-9	TRBJ1-5	few	TGTGCCAGCAGCCAAGGGGGACAGGGGGTAGACTATAGCAATCAGCCCCAGCATTTT	CASSQGGQGVDYSNQPQHF
TRBD1	TRBV18	TRBJ2-3	NA	TGTGCCAGCTCACCACCGGGACAGGCGACAGATACGCAGTATTTT	CASSPPGQATDTQYF
NA	TRBV6-5	TRBJ2-7	NA	TGTGCCAGCAAACCGGGACTGGCCACCTACGAGCAGTACTTC	CASKPGLATYEQYF
NA	TRBV9	TRBJ2-5	NA	TGTGCCAGCAGCGTTCAGGGCCCAGAGACCCAGTACTTC	CASSVQGPETQYF
NA	TRBV27	TRBJ1-3	NA	TGTGCCAGCATACGGGGGGAAATCTCTGGAAACACCATATATTTT	CASIRGEISGNTIYF
TRBD1	TRBV6-2/TRBV6-3	TRBJ2-7	NA	TGTGCCAGCAGTACCCTACAGGGGGGATCCTACGAGCAGTACTTC	CASSTLQGGSYEQYF
NA	TRBV6-2/TRBV6-3	TRBJ2-7	NA	TGTGCCAGCAGTTACCCCATTAGGGGGACACACTCCTACGAGCAGTACTTC	CASSYPIRGTHSYEQYF